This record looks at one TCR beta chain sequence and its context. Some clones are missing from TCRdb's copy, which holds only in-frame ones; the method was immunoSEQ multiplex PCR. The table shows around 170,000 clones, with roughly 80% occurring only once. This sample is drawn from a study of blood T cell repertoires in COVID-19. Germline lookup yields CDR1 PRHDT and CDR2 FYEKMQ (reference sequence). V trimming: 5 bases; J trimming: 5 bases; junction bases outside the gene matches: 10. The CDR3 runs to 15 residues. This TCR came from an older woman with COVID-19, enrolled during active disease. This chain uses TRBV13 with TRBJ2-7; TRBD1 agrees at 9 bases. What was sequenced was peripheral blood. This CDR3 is CASSPRGQGNHEQYF. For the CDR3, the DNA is TGTGCCAGCAGCCCAAGAGGACAGGGGAACCACGAGCAGTACTTC.